This is a list of T cell receptor beta chains from one sample in a study of shared clonotypes between healthy human individuals. The table came from immunoSEQ multiplex PCR; TCRdb's copy has only in-frame clones and leaves some out. There are 2 million to 2.5 million clones in the sample; less than 95% occur only once, and 0.37% lies in the top ten. Material: naive CD4+ T cells from PBMCs. These receptors came from a man between 18 and 29 years old in good health. Some clones in this sample may be carry-over from other donors' samples. Both conserved end residues are part of each CDR3. The order of the fields is J gene, D gene, V gene, CDR3 DNA, CDR3 protein. D genes are given only for firm matches.

J: TRBJ1-1; D: -; V: TRBV28; DNA: TGTGCCAGCAGATCCTATGGGGTGGTATCGGCTGAAGCTTTCTTT; CDR3: CASRSYGVVSAEAFF
J: TRBJ2-5; D: TRBD2; V: TRBV2; DNA: TGTGCCAGCAGCTCGGAAAGCGGGAGCCAAGAGACCCAGTACTTC; CDR3: CASSSESGSQETQYF
J: TRBJ2-7; D: TRBD1; V: TRBV10-3; DNA: TGTGCCATCAGACCCGGGACAGGGGTTAACGAGCAGTACTTC; CDR3: CAIRPGTGVNEQYF
J: TRBJ1-2; D: -; V: TRBV21-1; DNA: TGTGCCAGCAGCAAAGCGCTTTCAGGAACAGACAATAACTATGGCTACACCTTC; CDR3: CASSKALSGTDNNYGYTF
J: TRBJ2-7; D: -; V: TRBV5-1; DNA: TGCGCCAGCAGCCTGGCTGGACAGATCTCCTACGAGCAGTACTTC; CDR3: CASSLAGQISYEQYF
J: TRBJ2-1; D: -; V: TRBV29-1; DNA: TGCAGCGTTGCTAGACCTTTATCCTACAATGAGCAGTTCTTC; CDR3: CSVARPLSYNEQFF
J: TRBJ2-1; D: TRBD2; V: TRBV18; DNA: TGTGCCAGCTCACCCTCTACCGGGAGGATGAATGAGCAGTTCTTC; CDR3: CASSPSTGRMNEQFF
J: TRBJ1-1; D: -; V: TRBV15; DNA: TGTGCCACCAGCAGGGGCGGGGCGGAGGGTTTGAACACTGAAGCTTTCTTT; CDR3: CATSRGGAEGLNTEAFF
J: TRBJ1-2; D: TRBD1; V: TRBV28; DNA: TGTGCCAGCAAGTTTGTCGGGGGACAGGGCATGTCGGGCTATGGCTACACCTTC; CDR3: CASKFVGGQGMSGYGYTF
J: TRBJ2-6; D: -; V: TRBV5-4; DNA: TGTGCCAGCAGCTACCAGGACCCTGGGGCCAACGTCCTGACTTTC; CDR3: CASSYQDPGANVLTF
J: TRBJ1-3; D: TRBD1; V: TRBV5-1; DNA: TGCGCCAGCAGCGCCGCCATGGCAGGGGGAGGAAACACCATATATTTT; CDR3: CASSAAMAGGGNTIYF
J: TRBJ1-3; D: -; V: TRBV5-1; DNA: TGCGCCAGCAGCTTGGACACGGCTGGAAACACCATATATTTT; CDR3: CASSLDTAGNTIYF
J: TRBJ2-7; D: -; V: TRBV19; DNA: TGTGCCAGTAGTATAGTTTTCGGCACCTCCTACGAGCAGTACTTC; CDR3: CASSIVFGTSYEQYF
J: TRBJ2-7; D: TRBD1; V: TRBV6-5; DNA: TGTGCCAGCAGATCCGGGACAGGGGGCTGGTACGAGCAGTACTTC; CDR3: CASRSGTGGWYEQYF
J: TRBJ1-1; D: TRBD1; V: TRBV7-9; DNA: TGTGCCGTAAATCCCCGGACAGGGCGCTTTTTGAACACTGAAGCTTTCTTT; CDR3: CAVNPRTGRFLNTEAFF
J: TRBJ2-5; D: -; V: TRBV9; DNA: TGTGCCAGCAGCGGGGGGGTCGCAGAGACCCAGTACTTC; CDR3: CASSGGVAETQYF
J: TRBJ1-5; D: -; V: TRBV19; DNA: TGTGCCGGGGGAGGACGGGGCAATCAGCCCCAGCATTTT; CDR3: CAGGGRGNQPQHF
J: TRBJ2-5; D: TRBD1; V: TRBV7-9; DNA: TGTGCCAGCAGCTTAGCGGGACAGGGAGGTCGGGAGACCCAGTACTTC; CDR3: CASSLAGQGGRETQYF
J: TRBJ2-7; D: TRBD1; V: TRBV15; DNA: TGTGCCACCAGCAGAGGGGGCAGGGGGTACGAGCAGTACTTC; CDR3: CATSRGGRGYEQYF
J: TRBJ2-2; D: -; V: TRBV15; DNA: TGTGCCACGACACCAAGCGGGAACACCGGGGAGCTGTTTTTT; CDR3: CATTPSGNTGELFF
J: TRBJ1-1; D: -; V: TRBV15; DNA: TGTGCCACCAGCAGAGATCCCCACGGCACTGAAGCTTTCTTT; CDR3: CATSRDPHGTEAFF